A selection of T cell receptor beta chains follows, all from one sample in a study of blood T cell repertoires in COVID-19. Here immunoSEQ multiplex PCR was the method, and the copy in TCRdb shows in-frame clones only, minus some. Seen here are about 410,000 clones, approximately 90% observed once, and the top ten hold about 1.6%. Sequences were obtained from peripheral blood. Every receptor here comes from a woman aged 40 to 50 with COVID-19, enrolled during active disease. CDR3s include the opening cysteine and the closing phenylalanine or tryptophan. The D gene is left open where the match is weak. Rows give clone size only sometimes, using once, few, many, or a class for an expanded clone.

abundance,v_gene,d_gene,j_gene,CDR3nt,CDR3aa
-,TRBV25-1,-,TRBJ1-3,TGTGCCAGCAGTGATTATTTGGGAGCGACTGGAAACACCATATATTTT,CASSDYLGATGNTIYF
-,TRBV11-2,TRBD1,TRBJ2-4,TGTGCCAGCAGCTTAGTACAGGGGGCTGGTCAGTACTTC,CASSLVQGAGQYF
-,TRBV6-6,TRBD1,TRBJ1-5,TGTGCCAGCAGTGAGGGGGCAGGGTATCAGCCCCAGCATTTT,CASSEGAGYQPQHF
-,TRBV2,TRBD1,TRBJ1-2,TGTGCCAGCAGAAACAGGGGAAACTATGGCTACACCTTC,CASRNRGNYGYTF
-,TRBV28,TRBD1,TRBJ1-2,TGTGCCAGCAGTGACCCGGGACAGGTTCTTCGGTTGGGTGGCTACACCTTC,CASSDPGQVLRLGGYTF
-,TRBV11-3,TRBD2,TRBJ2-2,TGTGCCAGCAGCGGGGCTAGCGGGAGGAACACCGGGGAGCTGTTTTTT,CASSGASGRNTGELFF
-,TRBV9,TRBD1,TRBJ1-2,TGTGCCAGCAGCGCTGGGACAGAATTTTACTATGGCTACACCTTC,CASSAGTEFYYGYTF
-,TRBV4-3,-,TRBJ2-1,TGCGCCAGCAGCCAACTAGGCCCCTACAATGAGCAGTTCTTC,CASSQLGPYNEQFF
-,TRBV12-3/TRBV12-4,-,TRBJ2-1,TGTGCCAGCAGCAGGTCTGAGCAGTTCTTC,CASSRSEQFF
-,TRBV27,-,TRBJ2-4,TGTGCCAGCAGTTTATCGAGGTTCAGGGATTCCAAAAACATTCAGTACTTC,CASSLSRFRDSKNIQYF
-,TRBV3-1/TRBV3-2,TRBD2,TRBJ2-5,TGTGCCAGCAGCCAACGGGGGACTAGGGAGACCCAGTACTTC,CASSQRGTRETQYF
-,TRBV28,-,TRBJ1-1,TGTGCCAGCAGGGGTACAGGGTTCTATGAAGCTTTCTTT,CASRGTGFYEAFF
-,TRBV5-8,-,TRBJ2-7,TGTGCCAGCAGTCAGTTAACTACGGCCTACGAGCAGTACTTC,CASSQLTTAYEQYF
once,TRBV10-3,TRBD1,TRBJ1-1,TGTGCCATCACCCCGGGACAGGGGGGGGATGAAGCTTTCTTT,CAITPGQGGDEAFF
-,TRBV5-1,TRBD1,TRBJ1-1,TGCGCCAGCAGCTTGTTGGGACAGGGGCTGAACACTGAAGCTTTCTTT,CASSLLGQGLNTEAFF
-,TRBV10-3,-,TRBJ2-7,TGTGCCATCAGTGGCTCCTATAGCTCCTACGAGCAGTACTTC,CAISGSYSSYEQYF
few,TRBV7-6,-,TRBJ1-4,TGTGCCAGCAGCTTAGTGGCCAGGGCGGAGGGAAAACTGTTTTTT,CASSLVARAEGKLFF
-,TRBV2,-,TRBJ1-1,TGTGCCAGCAGTGATGTAAGGGGCAGTTTCATGAACACTGAAGCTTTCTTT,CASSDVRGSFMNTEAFF
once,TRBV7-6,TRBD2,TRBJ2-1,TGTGCCAGCAGCTCACTAGCGGGGGATACCTCCAATGAGCAGTTCTTC,CASSSLAGDTSNEQFF
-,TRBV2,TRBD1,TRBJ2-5,TGTGCCAGCAGTGCAGACAGGGCCCAAGAGACCCAGTACTTC,CASSADRAQETQYF
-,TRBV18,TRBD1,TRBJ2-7,TGTGCCAGCTCAGGGCTGGACAGGGGGGACAACGAGCAGTACTTC,CASSGLDRGDNEQYF
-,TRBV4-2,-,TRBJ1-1,TGTGCCAGCAGCCAAGAGTTGGTAGACACTGAAGCTTTCTTT,CASSQELVDTEAFF